The present T cell receptor (beta chain) was sequenced within a study of blood T cell repertoires in COVID-19. Study context: Sites across the United States, Italy and Spain contributed samples from acute and convalescent COVID-19.

Germline V gene lookup returns CDR1 LGHNA and CDR2 YSLEER. The CDR3 consists of 15 residues. J gave up 3 bases and V 0 bases, and 4 bases lay outside the gene matches. Libraries were prepared by immunoSEQ multiplex PCR; TCRdb keeps only in-frame clonotypes and omits some of them. The sample holds approximately 380,000 clones; 91% are singletons and the top ten take just over 0.85%. The rearrangement links TRBV4-3 to TRBJ2-5, with 7 bases identical to TRBD1. Sample: PBMCs or T cells enriched from blood (not recorded which). The clonotype originates from a woman in her 40s who had been exposed to COVID-19. Written as DNA, the CDR3 is TGCGCCAGCAGCCAAGAGGACAGGTGGAAAGAGACCCAGTACTTC. It translates to CASSQEDRWKETQYF.